This T cell receptor beta chain was identified in a study of regulatory T cells in long-lasting Graves disease. This CDR3 has 16 residues. Per germline, CDR1 LNHDA and CDR2 SQIVND (reference sequence). Germline trimming cut 3 bases from V and 4 bases from J; bases unmatched to any gene: 9. Study results and caveats: Having only a small sample size may have limited accuracy.

The time point is: newly diagnosed GD, antithyroid drugs for less than 3 months. The TCR library was made from RNA extracted from PBMCs. This clonotype was found a few times. Antigen unknown. Construction of TCR beta libraries relied on iRepertoire HTBI primers and on Arm-PCR targeting CDR3 regions. TCRdb redid the calling of the multiplex PCR reads with MiXCR, one entry per CDR3 protein. The data show 350,000 to 550,000 distinct CDR3 sequences, with 16% seen just once and about 23% held by the top ten. This same sample was also taken into another study, of T cells in Graves' hyperthyroidism and ophthalmopathy. From that report: Stable hyperthyroidism was separated from ophthalmopathy by a model based on 13 V-J features.

The chain has TRBV19 and TRBJ1-2; 9 bases line up with TRBD1. Sample: peripheral blood mononuclear cells (PBMCs), taken at new diagnosis, from a patient treated with antithyroid drugs. The sequence came from a woman younger than 35 with Graves disease. The DNA of the CDR3 is TGTGCCAGTAGTATGGGGACAGGGAAGGACCTCTATGGCTACACCTTC. Protein sequence: CASSMGTGKDLYGYTF.